These 3 T cell receptor beta chains were sequenced from one sample in a study of CD8+CD57+ T cells in acquired aplastic anemia. Investigators profiled TCR beta VDJ and CDR3 from genomic DNA template. TCRdb itself ran the reads through MiXCR, one entry per CDR3 protein. The sample has around 50,000 distinct CDR3 sequences; roughly 69% are singletons. The sample taken for sequencing was sorted CD4+, CD8+, or CD8+CD57+ T cells (not recorded which) from PBMCs. The receptors originated from a human donor in good health, serving as a control.

For this clonotype: An end of the junction differs from the germline gene, which may be a read error. The gene calls are TRBV12-3 or TRBV12-4 and TRBJ1-2; D is uncertain. The CDR3 has 13 residues. The CDR3 is CASSPLTTLAAVF. The CDR3 bases are TGTGCCAGCAGTCCTCTTACCACACTTGCAGCGGTCTTC.

This clonotype was found a few times. The chain links TRBV19 to TRBJ2-1; 11 nucleotides align to TRBD1. The V segment lost 3 bases and the J segment 4 bases; nucleotides outside the gene matches: 2. CDR3 size: 15 residues. The V gene's germline CDR1 is LNHDA and CDR2 SQIVND (reference sequence). DNA of the CDR3: TGTGCCAGTAGTATTGGACAGGGGGCTTACAATGAGCAGTTCTTC. Its protein is CASSIGQGAYNEQFF.

This clonotype came up once. The chain is built from TRBV29-1 and TRBJ2-7, with TRBD1 identical over 11 bases. Germline-derived CDR1 and CDR2 are SQVTM and ANQGSEA. V was clipped by 0 bases and J by 3 bases; unmatched bases: 1. The CDR3 totals 14 residues. CDR3 DNA sequence: TGCAGCGTTGAAGATGGGACAGGGGGCTACGAGCAGTACTTC. Protein: CSVEDGTGGYEQYF.